The 3 T cell receptor beta chains given below trace back to one sample, sequenced in a study of molecular identifiers for immune sequencing clone quantification. TCRdb fed the PCR reads into MiXCR, producing one record per CDR3 protein. There are over 550,000 distinct CDR3 sequences in the sample; around 25% occur only once, and roughly 0.83% lies in the top ten. The sample consisted of naive CD8+ T cells from blood, with Jurkat cell RNA spiked in. Subset of the sample: FACS-sorted CD8+CD4-CCR7+CD45RA+ naive T cells. The receptors were sampled from a human donor in good health. Some libraries in this study had Jurkat cell RNA spiked in.

In its sample, this clonotype was seen a few times. At one of its ends the junction is not consistent with the germline gene, which may arise from a read error. The DNA of the CDR3 is TGCGACAGCAGCTTGGAGCCGGGACAGGGGTCCTACGAGCAGTACTTC. This encodes CDSSLEPGQGSYEQYF. This chain uses TRBV5-1 with TRBJ2-7, with 10 bases matching TRBD1. The CDR3 has 16 residues. CDR1 is SGHRS and CDR2 is YFSETQ in the germline V gene.

This clonotype has only a few counts. The chain carries TRBV5-4 and TRBJ2-7; 9 nucleotides align to TRBD2. The CDR3 runs 15 residues. V gave up 0 bases and J gave up 6 bases; unmatched junction bases: 7. Germline CDR1 and CDR2: SGHNT and YYREEE (reference sequence). The CDR3 protein is CASSLEPSGISEQYF. CDR3 DNA: TGTGCCAGCAGCTTGGAGCCTAGCGGGATTAGCGAGCAGTACTTC.

This clonotype was detected a few times. The gene calls are TRBV6-5 and TRBJ2-5; TRBD2 matches at 9 bases. Trimming took 4 bases from V and 11 from J; bases not matched to a gene: 8. This CDR3 is 13 amino acids long. CDR1 and CDR2 (germline): MNHEY, SVGAGI. The CDR3 sequence: CASSFAGGPYQYF. The CDR3 DNA sequence: TGTGCCAGCAGTTTCGCGGGAGGGCCGTATCAGTACTTC.